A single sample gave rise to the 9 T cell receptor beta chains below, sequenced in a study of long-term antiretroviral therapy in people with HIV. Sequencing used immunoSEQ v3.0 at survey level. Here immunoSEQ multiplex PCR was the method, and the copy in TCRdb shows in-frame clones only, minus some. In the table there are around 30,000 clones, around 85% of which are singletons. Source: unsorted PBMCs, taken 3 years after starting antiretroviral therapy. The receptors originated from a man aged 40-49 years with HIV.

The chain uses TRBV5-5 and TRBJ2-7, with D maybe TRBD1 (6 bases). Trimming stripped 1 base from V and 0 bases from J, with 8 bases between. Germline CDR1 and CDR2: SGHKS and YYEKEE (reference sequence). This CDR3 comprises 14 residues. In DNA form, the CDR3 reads TGTGCCAGCAGCTTGACAGGGTTCTCCTACGAGCAGTACTTC. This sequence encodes CASSLTGFSYEQYF.

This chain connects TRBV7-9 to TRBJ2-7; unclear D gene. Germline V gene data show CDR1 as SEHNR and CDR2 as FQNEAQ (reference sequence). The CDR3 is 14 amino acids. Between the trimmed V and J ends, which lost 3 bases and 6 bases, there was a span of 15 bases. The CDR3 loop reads CASSFSLNSAEQYF. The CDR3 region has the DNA TGTGCCAGCAGCTTTTCTCTGAACAGCGCCGAGCAGTACTTC.

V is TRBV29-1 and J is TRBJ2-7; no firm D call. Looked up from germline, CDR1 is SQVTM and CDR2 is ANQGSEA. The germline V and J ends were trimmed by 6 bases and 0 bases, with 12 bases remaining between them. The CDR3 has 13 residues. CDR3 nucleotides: TGCAGCGTCCTTTCGGACGTCTCCTACGAGCAGTACTTC. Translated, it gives CSVLSDVSYEQYF.

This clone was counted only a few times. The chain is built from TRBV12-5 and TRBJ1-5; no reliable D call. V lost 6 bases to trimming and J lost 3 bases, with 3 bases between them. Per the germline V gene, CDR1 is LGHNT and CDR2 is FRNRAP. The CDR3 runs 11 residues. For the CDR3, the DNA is TGTGCTAGTGGCATCAATCAGCCCCAGCATTTT. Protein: CASGINQPQHF.

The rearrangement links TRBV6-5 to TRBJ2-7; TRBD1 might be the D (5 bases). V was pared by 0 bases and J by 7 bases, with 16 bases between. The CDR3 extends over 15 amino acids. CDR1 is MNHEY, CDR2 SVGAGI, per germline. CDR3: CASSYSLQGHGEQYF. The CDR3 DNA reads TGTGCCAGCAGTTACTCGCTCCAGGGTCACGGGGAGCAGTACTTC.

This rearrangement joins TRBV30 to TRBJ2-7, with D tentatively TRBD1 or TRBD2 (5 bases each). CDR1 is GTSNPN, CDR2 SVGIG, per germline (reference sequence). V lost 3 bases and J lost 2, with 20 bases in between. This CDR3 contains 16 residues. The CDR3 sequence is CAWRTLQGARAYEQYF. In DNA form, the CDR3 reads TGTGCCTGGAGGACCCTCCAGGGAGCCAGGGCCTACGAGCAGTACTTC.

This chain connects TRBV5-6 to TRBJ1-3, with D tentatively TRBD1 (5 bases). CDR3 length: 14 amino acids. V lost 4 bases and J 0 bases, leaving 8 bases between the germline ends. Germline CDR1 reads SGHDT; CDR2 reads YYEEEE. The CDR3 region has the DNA TGTGCCAGCAGCCCGACAGACTCTGGAAACACCATATATTTT. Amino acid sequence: CASSPTDSGNTIYF.

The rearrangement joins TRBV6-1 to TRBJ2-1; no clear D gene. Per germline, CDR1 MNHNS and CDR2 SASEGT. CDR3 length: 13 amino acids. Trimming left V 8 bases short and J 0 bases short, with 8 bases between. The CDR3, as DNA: TGTGCCAGCCGCGTATTCTCCTACAATGAGCAGTTCTTC. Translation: CASRVFSYNEQFF.

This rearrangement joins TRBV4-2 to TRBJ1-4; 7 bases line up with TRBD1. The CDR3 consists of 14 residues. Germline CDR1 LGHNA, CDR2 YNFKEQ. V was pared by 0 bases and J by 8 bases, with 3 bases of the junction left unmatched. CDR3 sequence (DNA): TGTGCCAGCAGCCAAGATCTACAGGGGGAAAAACTGTTTTTT. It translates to CASSQDLQGEKLFF.